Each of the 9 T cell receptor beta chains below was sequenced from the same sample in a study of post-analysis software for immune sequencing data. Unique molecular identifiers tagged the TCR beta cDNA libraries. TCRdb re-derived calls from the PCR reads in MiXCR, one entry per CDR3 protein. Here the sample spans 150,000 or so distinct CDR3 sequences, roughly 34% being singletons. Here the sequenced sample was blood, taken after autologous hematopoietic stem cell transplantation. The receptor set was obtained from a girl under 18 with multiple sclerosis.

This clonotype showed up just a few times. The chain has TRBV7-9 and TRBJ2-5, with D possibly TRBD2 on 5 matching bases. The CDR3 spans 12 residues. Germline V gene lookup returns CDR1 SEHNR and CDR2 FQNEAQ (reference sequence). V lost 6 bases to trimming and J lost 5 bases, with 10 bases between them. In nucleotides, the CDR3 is TGTGCCAGCAGTAAGGGCGGGGAGACCCAGTACTTC. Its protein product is CASSKGGETQYF. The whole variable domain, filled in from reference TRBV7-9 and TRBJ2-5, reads DTGVSQNPRHKITKRGQNVTFRCDPISEHNRLYWYRQTLGQGPEFLTYFQNEAQLEKSRLLSDRFSAERPKGSFSTLEIQRTEQGDSAMYLCASSKGGETQYFGPGTRLLVL.

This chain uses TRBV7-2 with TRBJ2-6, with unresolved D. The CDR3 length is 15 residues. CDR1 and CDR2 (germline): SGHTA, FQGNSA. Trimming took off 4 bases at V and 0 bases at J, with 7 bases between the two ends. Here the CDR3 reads CASSSVGSGANVLTF. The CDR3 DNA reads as TGTGCCAGCAGCTCCGTCGGCTCTGGGGCCAACGTCCTGACTTTC.

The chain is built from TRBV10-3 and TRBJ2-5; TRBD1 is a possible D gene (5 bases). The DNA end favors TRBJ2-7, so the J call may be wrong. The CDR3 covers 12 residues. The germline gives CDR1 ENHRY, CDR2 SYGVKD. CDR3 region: CAITSGSGEQYF. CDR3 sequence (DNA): TGTGCCATCACCTCAGGGTCTGGCGAGCAGTACTTC.

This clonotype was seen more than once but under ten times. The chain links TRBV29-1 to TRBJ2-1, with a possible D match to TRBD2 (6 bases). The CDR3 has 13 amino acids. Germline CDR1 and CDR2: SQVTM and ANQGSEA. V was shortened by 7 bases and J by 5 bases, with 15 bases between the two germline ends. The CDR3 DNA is TGCAGCGCTGGACTACACCGGGACAATGAGCAGTTCTTC. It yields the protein CSAGLHRDNEQFF.

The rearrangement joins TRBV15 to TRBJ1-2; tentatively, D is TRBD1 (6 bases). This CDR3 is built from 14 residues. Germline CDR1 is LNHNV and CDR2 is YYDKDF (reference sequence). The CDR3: CVIGTFDVEFCYTF. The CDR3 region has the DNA TGTGTGATTGGGACATTCGACGTGGAATTTTGCTACACCTTC. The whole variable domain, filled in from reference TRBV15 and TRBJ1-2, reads DAMVIQNPRYQVTQFGKPVTLSCSQTLNHNVMYWYQQKSSQAPKLLFHYYDKDFNNEADTPDNFQSRRPNTSFCFLDIRSPGLGDTAMYLCVIGTFDVEFCYTFGSGTRLTVV.

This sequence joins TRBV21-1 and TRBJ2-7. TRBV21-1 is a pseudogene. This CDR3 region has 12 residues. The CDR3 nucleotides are TGTGTCAGCAGCAAGGATCCCTACGAGCAGTACTTC. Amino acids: CVSSKDPYEQYF.

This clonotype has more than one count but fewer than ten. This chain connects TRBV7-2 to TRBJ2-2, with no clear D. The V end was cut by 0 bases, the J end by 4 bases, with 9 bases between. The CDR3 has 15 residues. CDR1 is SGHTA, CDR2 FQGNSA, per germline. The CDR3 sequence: CASSLAALFTGELFF. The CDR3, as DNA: TGTGCCAGCAGCTTAGCTGCCCTATTCACCGGGGAGCTGTTTTTT.

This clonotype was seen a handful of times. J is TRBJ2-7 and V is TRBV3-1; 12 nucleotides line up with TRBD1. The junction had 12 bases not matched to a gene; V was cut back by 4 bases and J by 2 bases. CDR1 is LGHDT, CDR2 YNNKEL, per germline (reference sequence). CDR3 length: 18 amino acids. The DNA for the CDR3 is TGTGCCAGCAGCCTCGGGACAGGGGGCCTAGCGGAGACCTACGAGCAGTACTTC. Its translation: CASSLGTGGLAETYEQYF.

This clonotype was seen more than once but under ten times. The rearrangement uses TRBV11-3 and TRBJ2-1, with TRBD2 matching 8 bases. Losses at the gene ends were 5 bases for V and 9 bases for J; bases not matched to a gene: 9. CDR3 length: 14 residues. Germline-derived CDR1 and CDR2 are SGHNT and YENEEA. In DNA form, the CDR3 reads TGTGCCAGCAGCAAAGTATCCGCGGGAGGTGAGCAGTTCTTC. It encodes CASSKVSAGGEQFF.